This T cell receptor beta chain was captured by sequencing in a study of post-analysis software for immune sequencing data. Study-level results: Patients with multiple sclerosis recorded significantly lower normalized Chao1 diversity than controls, the study found. F measure clustering grouped samples strongly by preparation batch.

Included in the TCR beta cDNA libraries were unique molecular identifiers. One entry per CDR3 protein results from TCRdb running MiXCR on the PCR reads. This table has about 210,000 distinct CDR3 sequences, around 30% appearing once. Remarks on this clonotype: The antigen is unknown. At one boundary the junction diverges from the germline segment, which might be a read error.

What was sequenced was blood. The TCR comes from a girl aged 2-17 years with multiple sclerosis.

This CDR3 is CTSSLREGGTEAFF. CDR3 DNA sequence: TGTACCAGCAGTTTAAGGGAGGGGGGCACTGAAGCTTTCTTT. This rearrangement joins TRBV12-3 or TRBV12-4 to TRBJ1-1; D might be TRBD1 (6 bases). CDR3 length: 14 residues.